The 27 T cell receptor beta chains presented below share a single source sample, sequenced in a study of beta chain features in type 1 diabetes. Reverse transcription of all isolated RNA meant that expressed TCRB transcripts were sequenced. Generated by immunoSEQ multiplex PCR, the TCRdb table keeps only in-frame clones and is missing some. This table has some 150,000 clones, about 44% appearing once. Sequenced: Tregs from blood. The source of these receptors is a man between 18 and 35 years old in good health.

This clone has more than one count but fewer than ten. The V call is TRBV10-3, the J call TRBJ2-5; the D gene is possibly TRBD2 (6 bases). Germline V gene lookup returns CDR1 ENHRY and CDR2 SYGVKD. V was cut by 2 bases and J by 5 bases, with 15 bases left in between. The CDR3 spans 15 residues. The CDR3 DNA reads TGTGCCATCAGTGAGGGAACGGGAGAGACCGAGACCCAGTACTTC. It encodes CAISEGTGETETQYF.

The rearrangement joins TRBV6-1 to TRBJ2-1; the match to TRBD2 covers 12 bases. Germline CDR1 reads MNHNS; CDR2 reads SASEGT. The CDR3 sequence is 15 residues long. V lost 5 bases and J lost 4; bases outside the gene matches: 3. CDR3 bases: TGTGCCAGCAGTTGGACTAGCGGGGTATACAATGAGCAGTTCTTC. Protein sequence: CASSWTSGVYNEQFF.

The chain has TRBV20-1 and TRBJ2-5, with 8 bases aligning to TRBD2. The junction had 3 bases not matched to a gene; V was cut back by 7 bases and J by 5 bases. CDR1 and CDR2 (germline): DFQATT, SNEGSKA (reference sequence). The CDR3 is 11 residues long. The CDR3 sequence is CSGTSRETQYF. The DNA for the CDR3 is TGCAGTGGGACTAGCAGGGAGACCCAGTACTTC.

The count of this clone is one. The chain employs TRBV5-1 and TRBJ1-1, with D possibly matching TRBD1 (5 bases). Trimming pared 5 bases from V and 5 bases from J, leaving 10 bases between. The CDR3 is made up of 12 amino acids. Looked up from germline, CDR1 is SGHRS and CDR2 is YFSETQ. The CDR3 region has the DNA TGCGCCAGCAGGGAAGGGGTGACTGAAGCTTTCTTT. It codes for CASREGVTEAFF.

The CDR3 coding sequence is TGTGCCAGCAGCCTGAGGGCCGTCAATGAGCAGTTCTTC. Translation: CASSLRAVNEQFF. The V call is TRBV7-2, the J call TRBJ2-1, with a tentative D call TRBD2 (5 bases). CDR1 is SGHTA and CDR2 is FQGNSA in the germline V gene. Between the trimmed V and J ends, which lost 5 bases and 6 bases, there was a span of 11 bases. The CDR3 contains 13 residues.

The rearrangement uses TRBV7-9 and TRBJ1-4; 9 nucleotides match TRBD1. The germline gives CDR1 SEHNR, CDR2 FQNEAQ (reference sequence). Losses at the gene ends were 3 bases for V and 5 bases for J; bases not matched to a gene: 4. The CDR3 is made up of 15 amino acids. The CDR3 region is CASSFPGTGNEKLFF. In DNA form, the CDR3 reads TGTGCCAGCAGCTTTCCCGGGACAGGGAATGAAAAACTGTTTTTT.

This clone was detected a few times. V is TRBV4-3 and J is TRBJ2-4, with 7 bases aligning to TRBD2. Trimming removed 2 bases from V and 1 base from J; junction bases left unmatched: 5. Germline CDR1 is LGHNA and CDR2 is YSLEER. This CDR3 region has 16 residues. This chain's CDR3 is CASSQSTSLAKNIQYF. CDR3 nucleotide sequence: TGCGCCAGCAGCCAATCGACTAGCCTGGCCAAAAACATTCAGTACTTC.

The rearrangement joins TRBV5-4 to TRBJ1-2, with TRBD1 as a possible D gene (5 bases). The CDR3 is 13 amino acids. Germline values: CDR1 SGHNT, CDR2 YYREEE (reference sequence). V lost 2 bases and J 1 base, leaving 6 bases between the germline ends. CDR3 loop: CASSFGGNYGYTF. For the CDR3, the DNA is TGTGCCAGCAGCTTCGGGGGTAACTATGGCTACACCTTC.

The J gene is TRBJ2-1, the V gene TRBV4-2; a possible D gene is TRBD1 (6 bases). The V gene lost 3 bases and the J gene lost 4 bases, with 10 bases spanning the gap. The CDR3 sequence is 14 residues long. CDR1 is LGHNA, CDR2 YNFKEQ, per germline. CDR3 in amino acids: CASSQADSYNEQFF. The CDR3 region has the DNA TGTGCCAGCAGCCAGGCGGACAGTTACAATGAGCAGTTCTTC.

The chain employs TRBV12-5 and TRBJ2-1; TRBD2 agrees at 10 bases. The germline CDR1 and CDR2 sequences are LGHNT and FRNRAP. The CDR3 sequence is 17 residues long. The J segment lost 2 bases and the V segment lost 1 base, leaving 5 bases of the junction unmatched. The CDR3 DNA reads TGTGCTAGTGGTTTGGAACGGACTAGCGGTACCTACAATGAGCAGTTCTTC. This translates into CASGLERTSGTYNEQFF.

The chain uses TRBV5-4 and TRBJ2-7, with D possibly TRBD2 on 7 matching bases. V was trimmed by 4 bases and J by 2 bases, leaving 10 bases between them. Germline V lookup: CDR1 SGHNT, CDR2 YYREEE (reference sequence). The CDR3 spans 13 residues. In nucleotides, the CDR3 is TGTGCCAGCAGCCGGGGGGCCGCCTACGAGCAGTACTTC. Amino acids: CASSRGAAYEQYF. The whole variable domain, remainder taken from reference TRBV5-4 and TRBJ2-7, is ETGVTQSPTHLIKTRGQQVTLRCSSQSGHNTVSWYQQALGQGPQFIFQYYREEENGRGNFPPRFSGLQFPNYSSELNVNALELDDSALYLCASSRGAAYEQYFGPGTRLTVT.

The chain combines TRBV7-9 with TRBJ1-4; D is undetermined. V shed 1 base and J shed 0 bases, with 12 bases lying between them. Germline assignment: CDR1 SEHNR and CDR2 FQNEAQ (reference sequence). The CDR3 is 17 amino acids. CDR3 region: CASSLDWRRATNEKLFF. The CDR3 nucleotides are TGTGCCAGCAGCTTAGATTGGAGGCGCGCAACTAATGAAAAACTGTTTTTT.

V gene TRBV7-5 combines with J gene TRBJ2-5; the D call in the table, TRBD1, was not verified against the DNA. TRBV7-5 is an annotated pseudogene. This CDR3 is 16 amino acids long. The CDR3 spells CVRSLGTGGGQETQYF. The CDR3 nucleotides are TGTGTCAGAAGCTTAGGGACAGGGGGCGGCCAAGAGACCCAGTACTTC.

This clone was counted only a few times. The chain is built from TRBV29-1 and TRBJ1-1; 11 bases match TRBD1. Trimming at V came to 5 bases and at J to 4 bases, leaving 3 bases not matched to a gene. CDR1 is SQVTM and CDR2 is ANQGSEA in the germline V gene. The CDR3 loop spans 13 amino acids. The CDR3 DNA reads TGCAGCGTTTCCGGGACAGGGGGCACTGAAGCTTTCTTT. Translating gives CSVSGTGGTEAFF.

In its sample, this clone was seen a few times. The chain recombines TRBV4-2 with TRBJ2-1; D is undetermined. V lost 0 bases, J lost 3 bases, and 9 bases lay in between. This CDR3 is 15 amino acids long. The V gene's germline CDR1 is LGHNA and CDR2 YNFKEQ. CDR3 residues: CASSQDRRLYNEQFF. The CDR3 DNA reads as TGTGCCAGCAGCCAAGATAGGCGACTCTACAATGAGCAGTTCTTC.

In its sample, this clone was seen a few times. Other DNA sequences from this sample encode an identical CDR3 as well. V is TRBV5-1 and J is TRBJ2-1; D not certain. Germline CDR1 and CDR2: SGHRS and YFSETQ. V was shortened by 0 bases and J by 6 bases, with 4 bases between the two germline ends. The CDR3 is made up of 12 amino acids. The CDR3 bases are TGCGCCAGCAGCTTGGACAGCAATGAGCAGTTCTTC. Protein: CASSLDSNEQFF.

This clone was counted between two and nine times. V and J are TRBV4-2 and TRBJ1-1; the D is unclear. CDR1 and CDR2 (germline): LGHNA, YNFKEQ. Trimming cost V 0 bases and J 1 base, with 6 bases left between them. CDR3 length equals 14 residues. The CDR3 DNA is TGTGCCAGCAGCCAAGATACCGGGAACACTGAAGCTTTCTTT. Residues: CASSQDTGNTEAFF.

This clone was recorded once. The chain has TRBV7-3 and TRBJ2-2; D may be TRBD2 (5 bases). CDR1 SGHTA and CDR2 FQGTGA come from the germline V gene. V dropped 5 bases and J dropped 6 bases, with 10 bases sitting between them. This CDR3 contains 13 residues. DNA for the CDR3: TGTGCCAGCAGCCAACTAGTCGCCGGGGAGCTGTTTTTT. Amino acids: CASSQLVAGELFF. The variable domain in full, with the rest retrieved from reference TRBV7-3 and TRBJ2-2, is GAGVSQTPSNKVTEKGKYVELRCDPISGHTALYWYRQSLGQGPEFLIYFQGTGAADDSGLPNDRFFAVRPEGSVSTLKIQRTERGDSAVYLCASSQLVAGELFFGEGSRLTVL.

V is TRBV6-1 and J is TRBJ2-7, with 7 bases aligning to TRBD1. The V gene's germline CDR1 is MNHNS and CDR2 SASEGT. V trimming: 5 bases; J trimming: 2 bases; junction bases outside the gene matches: 6. This CDR3 has 14 residues. CDR3 DNA: TGTGCCAGCAGTACGGCACAGGGGACCTACGAGCAGTACTTC. It yields the protein CASSTAQGTYEQYF.

The rearrangement links TRBV7-2 to TRBJ1-1, with a weak D call TRBD1 (5 bases). The CDR3 extends over 14 amino acids. With 5 bases removed from V and 1 base from J, the gap between germline ends came to 11 bases. The V gene's germline CDR1 is SGHTA and CDR2 FQGNSA. This chain's CDR3 is CASSRVGGNTEAFF. Written as DNA, the CDR3 is TGTGCCAGCAGCCGGGTGGGGGGGAACACTGAAGCTTTCTTT.

The gene calls are TRBV7-9 and TRBJ2-3; 8 bases are shared with TRBD2. V was clipped by 5 bases and J by 3 bases; unmatched bases: 13. Germline V gene lookup returns CDR1 SEHNR and CDR2 FQNEAQ (reference sequence). This CDR3 has 17 amino acids. The CDR3: CASSPRRGSGETDTQYF. Here the CDR3 DNA reads TGTGCCAGCAGCCCCCGGAGGGGTAGCGGGGAAACAGATACGCAGTATTTT.

This chain links TRBV9 with TRBJ1-1; D is possibly TRBD1 (5 bases). The CDR3 loop spans 12 amino acids. With 2 bases removed from V and 7 bases from J, the gap between germline ends came to 9 bases. Germline V gives CDR1 SGDLS, CDR2 YYNGEE. The CDR3: CASSVTGGEAFF. Here the CDR3 DNA reads TGTGCCAGCAGCGTCACCGGGGGTGAAGCTTTCTTT.

About this clone: At one end the junction does not follow the germline gene, possibly because of a read error. This sequence joins TRBV30 and TRBJ1-4; possibly TRBD1 for D (5 bases). The CDR3 is 15 residues long. Germline CDR1 reads GTSNPN; CDR2 reads SVGIG (reference sequence). The CDR3 region has the DNA TGTGCCCGGAGGTATGGGACTTCTGGGAGTGAAAAACTGTTTTTT. It is translated as CARRYGTSGSEKLFF.

In this sample, this clone turned up a few times. V is TRBV2 and J is TRBJ2-7, with D unclear. This CDR3 has 14 amino acids. Trimming pared 1 base from V and 0 bases from J, leaving 7 bases between. The germline V gene encodes CDR1 SNHLY and CDR2 FYNNEI. CDR3 residues: CASSEVLASYEQYF. The CDR3 bases are TGTGCCAGCAGTGAAGTATTAGCCTCCTACGAGCAGTACTTC.

This clone has just a few counts. Here the CDR3 reads CASSPYNEQFF. The CDR3 nucleotides read TGTGCCAGCTCCCCGTACAATGAGCAGTTCTTC. The rearrangement uses TRBV18 and TRBJ2-1; D is unresolved. V was pared by 6 bases and J by 4 bases, with 4 bases between. Per the germline V gene, CDR1 is KGHSH and CDR2 is LQKENI. The CDR3 consists of 11 residues.

This clone was counted a single time. The V call is TRBV5-1, the J call TRBJ1-6; D call uncertain. The V and J ends lost 1 base and 5 bases respectively, with 4 bases between them. Germline CDR1 and CDR2: SGHRS and YFSETQ. CDR3 length: 13 residues. The CDR3 DNA follows: TGCGCCAGCAGCTTGTCCGATAATTCACCCCTCCACTTT. Protein: CASSLSDNSPLHF.

The chain employs TRBV18 and TRBJ2-1, with TRBD1 identical over 12 bases. The germline CDR1 and CDR2 sequences are KGHSH and LQKENI. V lost 4 bases to trimming and J lost 2 bases; unmatched junction nucleotides: 12. The CDR3 length is 19 residues. CDR3 nucleotide sequence: TGTGCCAGCTCACATCGGGGGACAGGGGGCCGCTTGACCTACAATGAGCAGTTCTTC. This codes for CASSHRGTGGRLTYNEQFF.